This is a list of T cell receptor beta chains from one sample in a study of long-term antiretroviral therapy in people with HIV. Clones were sequenced by immunoSEQ multiplex PCR, and TCRdb holds only the in-frame ones, with some missing. The profile shows roughly 24,000 clones, roughly 90% of them singletons. The material sequenced was unsorted PBMCs, taken 0.6 years after starting antiretroviral therapy. Receptor source: a man aged 55 to 70 with HIV. Each CDR3 is given with its conserved first and last residue. D genes are given only for firm matches. Clone size is shown for a subset of rows, as once, few, many or a class of expanded clone.

TRBV10-3	TRBJ2-5	NA	NA	CAISGGRSELTGETQYF	TGTGCCATCAGCGGTGGGAGGTCCGAACTTACGGGAGAGACCCAGTACTTC
TRBV5-1	TRBJ2-7	NA	TRBD1	CASSLAGTGGDEQYF	TGCGCCAGCAGCTTGGCCGGGACAGGGGGCGATGAGCAGTACTTC
TRBV10-1	TRBJ2-1	NA	NA	CASSEARGYNEQFF	TGCGCCAGCAGTGAGGCTAGAGGCTACAATGAGCAGTTCTTC
TRBV27	TRBJ2-7	NA	NA	CASSFTGGYEQYF	TGTGCCAGCAGTTTTACCGGGGGCTACGAGCAGTACTTC
TRBV7-2	TRBJ2-3	NA	TRBD2	CASSLGGSGGQDTQYF	TGTGCCAGCAGCTTAGGTGGTAGCGGGGGACAAGATACGCAGTATTTT
TRBV28	TRBJ1-2	few	NA	CASSSLGYGYTF	TGTGCCAGCAGTTCCCTAGGATATGGCTACACCTTC
TRBV6-5	TRBJ1-2	NA	NA	CASRLLRRANSGYTF	TGTGCCAGCAGACTTCTGAGGCGGGCAAATTCTGGCTACACCTTC
TRBV7-9	TRBJ1-1	NA	NA	CASSLQGLDTEAFF	TGTGCCAGCAGCTTACAGGGGCTGGACACTGAAGCTTTCTTT
TRBV29-1	TRBJ2-4	NA	NA	CSGSESPKNIQYF	TGCAGCGGGAGTGAGTCGCCCAAAAACATTCAGTACTTC
TRBV6-5	TRBJ2-7	NA	NA	CASSPLTTYEQYF	TGTGCCAGCAGTCCCCTCACCACCTACGAGCAGTACTTC
TRBV5-1	TRBJ2-5	NA	TRBD2	CASSLAPSGGAQETQYF	TGCGCCAGCAGCTTGGCCCCTAGCGGGGGGGCCCAAGAGACCCAGTACTTC
TRBV10-2	TRBJ2-1	medium-sized	NA	CASSPHLSQEQFF	TGCGCCAGCAGCCCCCACTTAAGCCAAGAGCAGTTCTTC
TRBV6-6	TRBJ1-1	NA	TRBD1	CASRDRVNTEAFF	TGTGCCAGCAGAGACAGGGTGAACACTGAAGCTTTCTTT
TRBV5-1	TRBJ1-2	NA	NA	CASSSGGGPVYGYTF	TGCGCCAGCAGCTCGGGCGGGGGTCCCGTCTATGGCTACACCTTC
TRBV6-6	TRBJ2-7	NA	NA	CASSSRGDKQYF	TGTGCCAGCAGTTCACGGGGGGACAAGCAGTACTTC
TRBV7-9	TRBJ2-2	few	NA	CASSSQGISGELFF	TGTGCCAGCAGCTCCCAGGGAATCTCCGGGGAGCTGTTTTTT
TRBV6-6	TRBJ2-7	NA	TRBD1	CASSQTGQGINEQYF	TGTGCCAGCAGTCAGACGGGACAGGGGATCAACGAGCAGTACTTC